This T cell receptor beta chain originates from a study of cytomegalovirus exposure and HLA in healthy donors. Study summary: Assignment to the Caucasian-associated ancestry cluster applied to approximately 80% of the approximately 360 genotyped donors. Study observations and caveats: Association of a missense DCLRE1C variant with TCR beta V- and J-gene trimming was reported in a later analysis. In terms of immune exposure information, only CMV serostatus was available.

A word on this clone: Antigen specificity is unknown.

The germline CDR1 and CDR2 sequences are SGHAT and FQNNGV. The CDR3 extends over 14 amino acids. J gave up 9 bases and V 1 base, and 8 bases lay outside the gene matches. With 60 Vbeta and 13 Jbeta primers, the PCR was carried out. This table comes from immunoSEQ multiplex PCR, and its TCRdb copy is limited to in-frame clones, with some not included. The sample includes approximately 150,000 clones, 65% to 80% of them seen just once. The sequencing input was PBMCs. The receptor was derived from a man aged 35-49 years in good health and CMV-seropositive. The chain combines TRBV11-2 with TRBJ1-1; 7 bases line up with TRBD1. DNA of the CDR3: TGTGCCAGCAGCTTAGGTATGGGACAGTCCAAAGCTTTCTTT. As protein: CASSLGMGQSKAFF. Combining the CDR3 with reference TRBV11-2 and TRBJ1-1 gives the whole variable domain EAGVAQSPRYKIIEKRQSVAFWCNPISGHATLYWYQQILGQGPKLLIQFQNNGVVDDSQLPKDRFSAERLKGVDSTLKIQPAKLEDSAVYLCASSLGMGQSKAFFGQGTRLTVV.